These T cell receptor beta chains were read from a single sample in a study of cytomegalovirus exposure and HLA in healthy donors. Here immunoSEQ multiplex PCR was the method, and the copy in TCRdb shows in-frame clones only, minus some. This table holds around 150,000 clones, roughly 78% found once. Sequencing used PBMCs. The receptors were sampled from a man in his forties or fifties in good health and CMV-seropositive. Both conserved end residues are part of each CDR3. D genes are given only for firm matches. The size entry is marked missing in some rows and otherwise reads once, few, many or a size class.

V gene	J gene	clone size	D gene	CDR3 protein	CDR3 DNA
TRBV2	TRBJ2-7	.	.	CASSRDTSYEQYF	TGTGCCAGCAGCCGAGACACCTCCTACGAGCAGTACTTC
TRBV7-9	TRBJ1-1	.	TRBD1	CASRPGQGEAFF	TGTGCCAGCAGACCAGGACAGGGCGAAGCTTTCTTT
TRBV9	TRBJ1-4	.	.	CASSVDSGWTNEKLFF	TGTGCCAGCAGCGTAGATTCCGGGTGGACTAATGAAAAACTGTTTTTT
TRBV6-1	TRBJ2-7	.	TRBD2	CASTLAGVFYEQYF	TGTGCCAGCACTCTAGCGGGAGTGTTCTACGAGCAGTACTTC
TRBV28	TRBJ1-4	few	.	CASTEPTGEKLFF	TGTGCCAGCACCGAACCAACGGGAGAAAAACTGTTTTTT
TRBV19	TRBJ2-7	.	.	CASSIGGGFSYEQYF	TGTGCCAGTAGTATAGGTGGCGGGTTCTCCTACGAGCAGTACTTC
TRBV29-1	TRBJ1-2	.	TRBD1	CSEGRGLSGYTF	TGCAGCGAGGGAAGGGGGCTCTCTGGCTACACCTTC
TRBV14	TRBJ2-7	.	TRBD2	CASSSIAGAYEQYF	TGTGCCAGCAGCTCAATAGCGGGCGCCTACGAGCAGTACTTC
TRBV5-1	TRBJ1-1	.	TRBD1	CASSLATGTVTEAFF	TGCGCCAGCAGCTTGGCCACAGGGACAGTCACTGAAGCTTTCTTT
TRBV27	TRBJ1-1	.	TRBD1	CASSFGAWGQGMGSTEAFF	TGTGCCAGCAGTTTTGGGGCATGGGGACAGGGGATGGGGAGCACTGAAGCTTTCTTT
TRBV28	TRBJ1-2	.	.	CGTNPRGTNYGYTF	TGTGGAACAAACCCCAGGGGCACTAACTATGGCTACACCTTC
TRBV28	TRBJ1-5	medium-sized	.	CASSLLRGPQHF	TGTGCCAGCAGTCTTTTACGGGGGCCCCAGCATTTT
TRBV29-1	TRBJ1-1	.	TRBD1	CSASRGDTEAFF	TGCAGCGCCTCCAGGGGGGACACTGAAGCTTTCTTT
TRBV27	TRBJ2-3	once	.	CASSLFGGSTDTQYF	TGTGCCAGCAGTTTATTTGGCGGGAGCACAGATACGCAGTATTTT
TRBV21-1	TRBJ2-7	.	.	CASSKPTSGGTYEQYF	TGTGCCAGCAGCAAACCGACTAGCGGGGGTACCTACGAGCAGTACTTC
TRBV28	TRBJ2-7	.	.	CASSPDRSRLYEQYF	TGTGCCAGCAGCCCCGACAGGTCCCGCCTCTACGAGCAGTACTTC
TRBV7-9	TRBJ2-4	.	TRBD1	CASSLGTGVFLTKNIQYF	TGTGCCAGCAGCTTGGGGACAGGGGTTTTTCTCACCAAAAACATTCAGTACTTC
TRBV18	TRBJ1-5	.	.	CASSLQGYNQPQHF	TGTGCCAGCTCCCTACAGGGCTACAATCAGCCCCAGCATTTT